Sequencing of this TCR beta chain was carried out in a study of T-cell reconstitution after alpha-beta-depleted transplantation in children listed by TCRdb under 2016. Regarding the research as a whole: Using TCR repertoire profiling, the study quantitatively followed how T-cell immune reconstitution unfolded in children after TCRalphabeta/CD19-depleted allogeneic hematopoietic cell transplantation.

This clonotype was detected ten times or more. Its specific antigen is unknown. No base quality values were provided; no much bigger clone lies one nucleotide off. The library was generated by PCR. These reads were obtained on an Illumina HiSeq 2500. TCR libraries were prepared with molecular barcoding, using unique molecular identifiers to normalize TCRbeta repertoire quantification. The public reads were run again by TCRdb, first through fastp at Q25 and then through MiXCR, and only productive beta chains were kept. Rows merge per CDR3 protein into single entries with the most common DNA and genes. The sample has under 300,000 distinct CDR3 sequences on record, around 10% of them singletons. The ten largest make up about a quarter of the sample. On the study overall, not on this receptor specifically: Over the following months the frequencies of hyperexpanded clones went down, and after one year T-cell counts and TCRbeta diversity were mostly credited to newly produced T cells. In some patients, the high TCRbeta diversity seen at day 60 was put down to recipient T cells and intrathymic progenitors that had survived conditioning. About two months after transplant, the apparently early recovery of alphabetaT-cell counts reportedly depended on just several hundred clones that had expanded rapidly and came from non-depleted graft cells.

CDR1 and CDR2 are read off the germline V gene as SGHDT and YYEEEE. Counted from cysteine to phenylalanine, this CDR3 has 14 amino acids. The read is trimmed to its CDR3 DNA, 42 bases read in frame from base 1. V loses 4 bases, J loses 3 bases, and the germline ends lie 13 bases apart. In light of the paper, this sample's treatment or condition label describes: allogeneic hematopoietic cell transplantation with graft depleted of TCRalphabeta T cells and CD19 B cells. The children who served as transplant recipients had been given grafts of TCRalphabeta/CD19-depleted allogeneic hematopoietic cells. The source was peripheral blood, collected 180 days after TCRalphabeta/CD19-depleted stem cell transplant. Recombination linked TRBV5-6 to TRBJ2-5, and possibly TRBD1, on 5 matching bases. The TCR was taken from a male patient between 2 and 10 years old who had a stem cell transplant for chronic granulomatous disease, so the T cells may come from the graft donor. CDR3 reads: CASSDGQREETQYF. The sequenced DNA is TGTGCCAGCAGCGACGGACAAAGGGAAGAGACCCAGTACTTC.